The T cell receptor (beta chain) under discussion was sequenced for a study of T cells in localized non-small cell lung cancer (dated by TCRdb to about 2020). For the study in its entirety: The study analyzed T cell repertoires of about 230 early-stage NSCLC patients, comparing tumors and uninvolved tumor-adjacent lungs. The cohort consisted of around 250 treatment-naive NSCLC patients whose localized lung tumors had been resected. The mean age of the NSCLC patients was about 67 years, with 130 or so men and around 99 women.

At diagnosis, tumor, uninvolved tumor-adjacent lung and peripheral blood were collected and then preserved as a mix of FFPE and fresh-frozen material. V loses 6 bases, J loses 4 bases, and the germline ends lie 19 bases apart. The CDR3 runs 16 residues from the cysteine to the phenylalanine. CDR3 DNA is the only sequence kept; it has 48 bases, read in frame from the first base. The paper's findings and limits, for the study overall: Because multi-region tumor sequencing was not done, intratumor heterogeneity could not be ruled out. The highest T cell clonality was observed in uninvolved tumor-adjacent lung, where clonality exceeded that of tumor, suggesting that antigenic responses were more focused in uninvolved tumor-adjacent lung. A median of around 62 of the top 100 tumor clones turned up in the paired uninvolved adjacent lung, and some 28 of those clones also ranked among the top 100 of that same adjacent lung. Because the study design was exploratory, TCR variables were selected using unadjusted p-values without false-discovery rate correction. Longer overall survival was associated with higher T cell density in blood, whereas shorter survival was associated with higher clonality in adjacent lung.

TCR beta CDR3 regions were sequenced from DNA using the immunoSEQ Assay. As for how the authors treated the data: T cell density was computed as TCR beta template counts normalized to usable DNA estimated by amplifying housekeeping genes. Richness was estimated using the preseqR package, with extrapolation to 400,000 templates for PBMC samples and to 120,000 templates for tissue samples. Clonality was defined by subtracting Pielou's evenness from one. Differential abundance testing on productive amino-acid clonotypes, with a minimum total count of 5 and an alpha of 0.1, was used to identify tissue-enriched TCRs. The Jaccard Index and the Morisita Overlap Index were used to quantify repertoire overlap between compartments. GLIPH clustered TCR beta CDR3s with public tetramer-defined viral CDR3s; viral motifs required at least three viral sequences plus V-gene enrichment. TCRdb limited this immuneACCESS table to in-frame rearrangements with V and J called. A share of clones is missing; checked studies link under half to unresolved V genes, and the rest is unexplained. V, J and clone size are taken as reported in that table, and D and trimming were inferred from the DNA itself. This sample has under 2,500 clones in its table, and 24% of those were observed once. The ten largest clones take up less than 15% of the sample.

A remark on this clone: No cognate antigen has been identified for it. No clone much larger than this one lies a single base away; base qualities are absent.

The TCR sequence derives from a woman between 35 and 70 years old with stage II squamous cell lung carcinoma. Source: lung tumor tissue, taken before any cancer treatment. The V gene is TRBV23-1 and the J gene is TRBJ2-1; a weak D assignment points to TRBD2 (6 bases agree). TRBV23-1 falls under the ORF class, with uncertain function. For the CDR3, the sequence is CASSQVLAAVYNEQFF. The sequenced DNA: TGCGCCAGCAGCCAAGTTTTAGCGGCGGTATACAATGAGCAGTTCTTC.